This T cell receptor (beta chain) was identified in a study of cytomegalovirus exposure and HLA in healthy donors. Overall study context: Out of 398 genotyped donors, less than 85% belonged to the Caucasian-associated ancestry cluster. Overall study results and limits: There were reportedly fewer N-insertions in an Asian-associated ancestry cluster than the approximately 670-donor mean, in a later analysis.

Trimming cost V 2 bases and J 2 bases, with 11 bases left between them. Germline V gene sequence: CDR1 SGDLS, CDR2 YYNGEE. The CDR3 has 15 residues. Turning to this clone: Its target is unknown.

The PCR contained 60 Vbeta and 13 Jbeta primers. Produced via immunoSEQ multiplex PCR; TCRdb's table is partial and in-frame only. The top ten clones hold 10% of a sample with about 94,000 clones, more than 75% of them seen once. The gene calls are TRBV9 and TRBJ2-1; D may be TRBD2 (6 bases). Specimen: PBMCs. The clonotype originates from a human donor in good health. The CDR3 reads CASSVGTGPYNEQFF. In nucleotides, the CDR3 is TGTGCCAGCAGCGTGGGGACTGGGCCCTACAATGAGCAGTTCTTC.